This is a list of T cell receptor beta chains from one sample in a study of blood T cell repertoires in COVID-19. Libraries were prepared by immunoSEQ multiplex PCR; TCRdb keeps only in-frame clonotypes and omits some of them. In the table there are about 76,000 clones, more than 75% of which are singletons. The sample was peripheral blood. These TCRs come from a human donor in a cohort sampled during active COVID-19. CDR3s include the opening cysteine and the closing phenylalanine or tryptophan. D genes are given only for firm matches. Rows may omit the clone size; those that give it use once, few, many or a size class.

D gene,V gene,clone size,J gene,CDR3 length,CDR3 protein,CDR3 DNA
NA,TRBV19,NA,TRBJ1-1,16,CASSIDNRAGNTEAFF,TGTGCCAGTAGTATAGATAACCGGGCGGGGAACACTGAAGCTTTCTTT
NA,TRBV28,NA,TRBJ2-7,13,CASSPGVQYEQYF,TGTGCCAGCAGTCCAGGGGTTCAGTACGAGCAGTACTTC
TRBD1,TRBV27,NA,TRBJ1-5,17,CASSYGTGFLGNQPQHF,TGTGCCAGCAGTTACGGGACAGGATTTTTGGGCAATCAGCCCCAGCATTTT
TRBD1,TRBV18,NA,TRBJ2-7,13,CASSPPTGRLQYF,TGTGCCAGCTCACCCCCGACAGGGCGGCTGCAGTACTTC
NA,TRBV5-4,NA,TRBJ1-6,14,CASSLAGPNSPLHF,TGTGCCAGCAGCTTGGCAGGGCCTAATTCACCCCTCCACTTT
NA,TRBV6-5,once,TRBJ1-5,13,CAIREGWNQPQHF,TGTGCCATCAGGGAGGGGTGGAATCAGCCCCAGCATTTT
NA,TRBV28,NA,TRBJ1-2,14,CASSLPGGSRGYTF,TGTGCCAGCAGTTTACCGGGGGGCTCTCGTGGCTACACCTTC
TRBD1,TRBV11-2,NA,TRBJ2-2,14,CASSQTGDTGELFF,TGTGCCAGCAGCCAGACAGGGGACACCGGGGAGCTGTTTTTT
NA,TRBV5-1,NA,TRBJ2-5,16,CASSLRPQGKQETQYF,TGCGCCAGCAGCTTGAGGCCGCAGGGGAAGCAAGAGACCCAGTACTTC
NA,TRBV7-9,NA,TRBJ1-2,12,CASSLRTAGYTF,TGTGCCAGCAGCCTCCGGACAGCCGGCTACACCTTC
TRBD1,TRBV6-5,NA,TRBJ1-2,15,CASSYARQGARGYTF,TGTGCCAGCAGTTACGCCCGACAGGGGGCGCGGGGCTACACCTTC
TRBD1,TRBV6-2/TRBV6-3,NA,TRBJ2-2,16,CASSYGTGLNTGELFF,TGTGCCAGCAGTTACGGGACAGGTCTTAACACCGGGGAGCTGTTTTTT
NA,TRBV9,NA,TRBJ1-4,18,CASSVATGAGATNEKLFF,TGTGCCAGCAGCGTAGCTACGGGGGCGGGGGCAACTAATGAAAAACTGTTTTTT
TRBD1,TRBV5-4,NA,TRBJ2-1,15,CASRRDRGGYNEQFF,TGTGCCAGCAGACGAGACAGGGGGGGGTACAATGAGCAGTTCTTC
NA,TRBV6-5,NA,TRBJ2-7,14,CAREDHGLSYEQYF,TGTGCCAGGGAGGATCACGGGTTGTCCTACGAGCAGTACTTC
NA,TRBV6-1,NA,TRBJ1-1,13,CATGLPNGAEAFF,TGTGCCACCGGTTTACCCAACGGGGCTGAAGCTTTCTTT
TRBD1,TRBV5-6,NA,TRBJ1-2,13,CASSQGQGAGYTF,TGTGCCAGCAGCCAAGGACAGGGGGCGGGCTACACCTTC
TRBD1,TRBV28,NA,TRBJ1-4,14,CASSPREGQEKLFF,TGTGCCAGCAGTCCTCGTGAGGGACAGGAAAAACTGTTTTTT
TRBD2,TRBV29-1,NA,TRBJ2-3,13,CSVAGGNTDTQYF,TGCAGCGTTGCGGGGGGTAACACAGATACGCAGTATTTT
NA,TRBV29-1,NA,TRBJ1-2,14,CSVEEFSRGYGYTF,TGCAGCGTTGAAGAGTTTAGCAGGGGCTATGGCTACACCTTC
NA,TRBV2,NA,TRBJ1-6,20,CASSEFRHGAGLSYNSPLHF,TGTGCCAGCAGTGAATTTCGGCATGGGGCTGGTCTCTCCTATAATTCACCCCTCCACTTT
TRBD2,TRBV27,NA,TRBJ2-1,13,CASGGLAGLVMFF,TGTGCCAGCGGAGGACTAGCGGGATTGGTGATGTTCTTC
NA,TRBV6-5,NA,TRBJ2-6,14,CASSRGSGANVLTF,TGTGCCAGCAGTCGCGGGTCTGGGGCCAACGTCCTGACTTTC
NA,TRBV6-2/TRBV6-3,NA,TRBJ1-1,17,CASSYLRGALGNTEAFF,TGTGCCAGCAGTTACTTACGGGGGGCTCTCGGGAACACTGAAGCTTTCTTT
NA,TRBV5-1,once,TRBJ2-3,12,CASSLGVDTQYF,TGCGCCAGCAGCTTAGGAGTTGATACGCAGTATTTT
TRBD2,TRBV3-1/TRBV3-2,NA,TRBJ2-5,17,CASSQPIAGGRQETQYF,TGTGCCAGCAGCCAACCCATAGCGGGGGGGCGGCAAGAGACCCAGTACTTC
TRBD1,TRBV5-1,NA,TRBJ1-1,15,CASSDRQGRDTEAFF,TGCGCCAGCAGCGATCGACAGGGAAGGGACACTGAAGCTTTCTTT